This T cell receptor beta chain derives from a study of blood T cell repertoires in COVID-19. About the research overall: Sites across the United States, Italy and Spain contributed samples from acute and convalescent COVID-19. Sample material is recorded as cDNA or gDNA derived from T cells, B-cell-depleted T cells, or PBMCs.

In the original processing: Reference gene primer amplification gave estimated nucleated cell counts. Assay used: immunoSEQ multiplex PCR; TCRdb lists only in-frame clones, some missing. V and J calls and clone size are those listed in that table; D and trimming were worked out from the DNA. The sample comprises more than 60,000 clones, 85% to 90% of which are singletons, and about 4.9% rests with the top ten. Per the germline V gene, CDR1 is SNHLY and CDR2 is FYNNEI. The V and J ends lost 6 bases and 7 bases, in that order; junction bases with no gene match: 8. The CDR3 contains 13 residues. The receptor was derived from a woman between 45 and 65 years old with active COVID-19. The V call is TRBV2, the J call TRBJ2-7, with 8 bases matching TRBD1. The specimen sequenced was peripheral blood. The CDR3 DNA reads as TGTGCCAGCAGAGCCAGGGGGCGGTGGGAGCAGTACTTC. It encodes CASRARGRWEQYF.